Listed here are 11 T cell receptor beta chains from one sample, sequenced in a study of technical replicates of blood from a handful of donors. Profiling relied on immunoSEQ multiplex PCR, and the TCRdb table lists in-frame clones only, not all of them. The table shows under 110,000 clones, with 96% occurring only once. The sample was T cells isolated from PBMCs. These receptors all stem from a human donor in good health.

The chain combines TRBV6-5 with TRBJ1-4; possibly TRBD1 for D (5 bases). This CDR3 is built from 15 residues. Germline values: CDR1 MNHEY, CDR2 SVGAGI. V was clipped by 0 bases and J by 7 bases, with 12 bases between them. CDR3 in DNA: TGTGCCAGCAGTTACTCAGGCAGGGAGGGTGAAAAACTGTTTTTT. It codes for CASSYSGREGEKLFF.

The J gene is TRBJ2-5, the V gene TRBV6-6; D is ambiguous. Germline CDR1 MNHNY, CDR2 SVGAGI (reference sequence). The CDR3 spans 14 residues. Trimming left V 0 bases short and J 1 base short, with 6 bases between. The CDR3 loop is CASSYSRPQETQYF. In nucleotides, the CDR3 is TGTGCCAGCAGTTACTCGAGGCCCCAAGAGACCCAGTACTTC.

This chain connects TRBV10-3 to TRBJ1-5, with D possibly TRBD1 on 5 matching bases. The CDR3 spans 16 residues. Germline CDR1 is ENHRY and CDR2 is SYGVKD. Trimming took off 6 bases at V and 5 bases at J, with 20 bases between the two ends. This CDR3 reads CAISPGPGSPYQPQHF. The CDR3 nucleotides read TGTGCCATCAGCCCGGGCCCAGGGTCCCCCTATCAGCCCCAGCATTTT.

This rearrangement joins TRBV11-2 to TRBJ2-7; 7 bases are a match to TRBD1. The CDR3 consists of 16 residues. After removal of 5 bases from V and 2 bases from J, the junction contained 12 bases not matched to a gene. Germline assignment: CDR1 SGHAT and CDR2 FQNNGV. In nucleotides, the CDR3 is TGTGCCAGCAGCCAAAGTACCGGGACAGCAACCTACGAGCAGTACTTC. It codes for CASSQSTGTATYEQYF. The whole variable domain, remainder taken from reference TRBV11-2 and TRBJ2-7, is EAGVAQSPRYKIIEKRQSVAFWCNPISGHATLYWYQQILGQGPKLLIQFQNNGVVDDSQLPKDRFSAERLKGVDSTLKIQPAKLEDSAVYLCASSQSTGTATYEQYFGPGTRLTVT.

This rearrangement joins TRBV9 to TRBJ2-5, with D tentatively TRBD1 (6 bases). This CDR3 contains 14 residues. Trimming took 3 bases from V and 5 from J, leaving 14 bases between them. Germline lookup yields CDR1 SGDLS and CDR2 YYNGEE. The CDR3 loop is CASSEDRSLETQYF. The CDR3, as DNA: TGTGCCAGCAGCGAGGACAGATCCCTGGAGACCCAGTACTTC.

This chain links TRBV5-6 with TRBJ2-5; 7 positions match TRBD2. CDR3 length: 16 residues. Germline assignment: CDR1 SGHDT and CDR2 YYEEEE. Trimming cost V 1 base and J 1 base; bases outside gene matches: 7. In DNA, the CDR3 is TGTGCCAGCAGCTTGAGTCCTTGGGGGGGCCAAGAGACCCAGTACTTC. This codes for CASSLSPWGGQETQYF.

The chain recombines TRBV7-9 with TRBJ2-1; 7 bases are shared with TRBD1. With V trimmed by 6 bases and J by 4 bases, 15 bases remained unmatched. Germline assignment: CDR1 SEHNR and CDR2 FQNEAQ (reference sequence). The length of the CDR3 is 17 residues. This chain's CDR3 is CASRRNTGQALYNEQFF. In DNA, the CDR3 is TGTGCCAGCAGAAGGAACACTGGACAGGCCCTTTACAATGAGCAGTTCTTC. The variable domain in full, completed from reference TRBV7-9 and TRBJ2-1, reads DTGVSQNPRHKITKRGQNVTFRCDPISEHNRLYWYRQTLGQGPEFLTYFQNEAQLEKSRLLSDRFSAERPKGSFSTLEIQRTEQGDSAMYLCASRRNTGQALYNEQFFGPGTRLTVL.

As to this clone: At one end, the junction sequence differs from germline, possibly due to a read error. The same CDR3 arises from other DNA sequences in this sample as well. The V call is TRBV30, the J call TRBJ2-1; the D gene is possibly TRBD1 (6 bases). This CDR3 is built from 13 residues. Looked up from germline, CDR1 is GTSNPN and CDR2 is SVGIG (reference sequence). CDR3 in amino acids: CAWSLGALDEQFF. The CDR3 DNA is TGTGCCTGGAGTCTGGGGGCGTTAGATGAGCAATTCTTC.

The V call is TRBV4-1, the J call TRBJ1-1; possibly TRBD1 for D (6 bases). Germline V gene sequence: CDR1 MGHRA, CDR2 YSYEKL. This CDR3 spans 15 amino acids. The V gene lost 0 bases and the J gene lost 5 bases, with 13 bases spanning the gap. The CDR3 DNA reads as TGCGCCAGCAGCCAAGATCCGGGGGGGCTGACTGAAGCTTTCTTT. Translation: CASSQDPGGLTEAFF.

The genes are TRBV2 and TRBJ2-1, with TRBD2 matching over 7 bases. Per germline, CDR1 SNHLY and CDR2 FYNNEI. J lost 0 bases, V lost 7 bases, and 3 bases had no gene match. The CDR3 contains 14 residues. CDR3 DNA: TGTGCCAGCACATCGGGGGGCTCCTACAATGAGCAGTTCTTC. The encoded protein is CASTSGGSYNEQFF.

The chain uses TRBV28 and TRBJ1-1; D unclear. The ends were cut back, 5 bases at V and 4 bases at J, with 14 bases in the middle. This CDR3 region has 14 residues. Per the germline V gene, CDR1 is MDHEN and CDR2 is SYDVKM. CDR3 bases: TGTGCCAGCAGTACGCCCCCAGGTGTCACTGAAGCTTTCTTT. It encodes CASSTPPGVTEAFF.